This is a list of T cell receptor beta chains from one sample in a study of shared clonotypes between healthy human individuals. Assay used: immunoSEQ multiplex PCR; TCRdb lists only in-frame clones, some missing. This table has some 2,000,000 clones, about 95% appearing once. The sample consisted of naive CD8+ T cells sorted from blood. These receptor sequences come from a young man in good health. CDR3s include the opening cysteine and the closing phenylalanine or tryptophan. D genes are given only for firm matches. Not all rows give a size; the values are once, few, many and, for expanded clones, a class.

. | TRBJ1-6 | TRBV11-2 | . | CASSLELVGNSPLHF | TGTGCCAGCAGCTTAGAGCTAGTGGGGAATTCACCCCTCCACTTT
. | TRBJ2-3 | TRBV14 | TRBD1 | CASSQETGQLTDTQYF | TGTGCCAGCAGCCAAGAAACGGGACAGCTCACAGATACGCAGTATTTT
. | TRBJ2-5 | TRBV6-5 | . | CASSLFDRVQETQYF | TGTGCCAGCAGTCTTTTCGACAGAGTACAAGAGACCCAGTACTTC
few | TRBJ2-7 | TRBV5-6 | . | CASSLGISYEQYF | TGTGCCAGCAGCTTGGGCATCTCCTACGAGCAGTACTTC
. | TRBJ2-7 | TRBV7-9 | TRBD2 | CASSLTEREGEQYF | TGTGCCAGCAGCTTGACGGAGAGGGAGGGGGAGCAGTACTTC
once | TRBJ1-2 | TRBV19 | . | CASSIDLEGDGYTF | TGTGCCAGTAGTATAGATCTGGAAGGGGATGGCTACACCTTC
. | TRBJ1-1 | TRBV19 | . | CASSLVQGHTEAFF | TGTGCCAGTAGCCTTGTTCAGGGACACACTGAAGCTTTCTTT
. | TRBJ2-5 | TRBV19 | TRBD1 | CASSIDLETGAQETQYF | TGTGCCAGTAGTATAGATCTGGAGACAGGGGCGCAAGAGACCCAGTACTTC
. | TRBJ1-6 | TRBV6-1 | . | CASSDTHRLSYNSPLHF | TGTGCCAGCAGTGACACCCACCGGCTCTCCTATAATTCACCCCTCCACTTT
once | TRBJ2-1 | TRBV5-1 | TRBD1 | CASSSQGAMRYNEQFF | TGCGCCAGCAGCTCCCAGGGGGCGATGCGGTACAATGAGCAGTTCTTC
. | TRBJ2-1 | TRBV4-1 | . | CASSPRDNSYNEQFF | TGCGCCAGCAGCCCCCGGGACAACTCCTACAATGAGCAGTTCTTC
. | TRBJ2-3 | TRBV9 | TRBD1 | CASSGWDRFTDTQYF | TGTGCCAGCAGCGGTTGGGACAGATTCACAGATACGCAGTATTTT
. | TRBJ2-3 | TRBV13 | TRBD2 | CASSHGTSGRTVADTQYF | TGTGCCAGCAGCCATGGGACTAGCGGGAGAACGGTGGCAGATACGCAGTATTTT
. | TRBJ1-5 | TRBV27 | . | CASSHGDSNQPQHF | TGTGCCAGCAGTCACGGGGACTCCAATCAGCCCCAGCATTTT
. | TRBJ2-2 | TRBV6-1 | . | CASPAGPGELFF | TGTGCCAGCCCCGCAGGTCCCGGGGAGCTGTTTTTT
. | TRBJ2-5 | TRBV9 | TRBD1 | CASSVEDRGFQETQYF | TGTGCCAGCAGCGTAGAGGACAGGGGCTTCCAAGAGACCCAGTACTTC
. | TRBJ2-1 | TRBV30 | . | CAWSPYGNEQFF | TGTGCCTGGAGTCCCTACGGTAATGAGCAGTTCTTC
once | TRBJ1-2 | TRBV19 | TRBD1 | CASSIPGQGYGYTF | TGTGCCAGTAGTATACCGGGACAGGGGTATGGCTACACCTTC
. | TRBJ2-2 | TRBV10-2 | . | CASSESDTGELFF | TGCGCCAGCAGTGAGTCGGACACCGGGGAGCTGTTTTTT
. | TRBJ2-1 | TRBV13 | TRBD2 | CASSTGLAGFYNEQFF | TGTGCCAGCAGCACGGGACTAGCGGGGTTCTACAATGAGCAGTTCTTC
. | TRBJ1-6 | TRBV4-1 | TRBD1 | CASSPGQANNSPLHF | TGCGCCAGCAGCCCGGGACAGGCCAATAATTCACCCCTCCACTTT
. | TRBJ1-1 | TRBV10-3 | . | CAISEEDTMNTEAFF | TGTGCCATCAGTGAAGAGGACACAATGAACACTGAAGCTTTCTTT
. | TRBJ1-6 | TRBV28 | . | CASSLYGGSSYNSPLHF | TGTGCCAGCAGTTTATATGGAGGGAGCTCCTATAATTCACCCCTCCACTTT
. | TRBJ2-3 | TRBV10-3 | . | CAISITPEADTQYF | TGTGCCATCAGTATAACCCCCGAGGCGGATACGCAGTATTTT
. | TRBJ1-4 | TRBV11-2 | . | CASSHGGANEKLFF | TGTGCCAGCAGCCACGGCGGGGCTAATGAAAAACTGTTTTTT
once | TRBJ1-3 | TRBV11-2 | TRBD1 | CASGRRTGNSGNTIYF | TGTGCCAGCGGCCGACGGACAGGGAACTCTGGAAACACCATATATTTT
. | TRBJ2-7 | TRBV19 | . | CASSMSDGYEQYF | TGTGCCAGTAGTATGTCCGACGGATACGAGCAGTACTTC
. | TRBJ1-1 | TRBV4-3 | . | CASSPVPGTEAFF | TGCGCCAGCAGCCCCGTTCCGGGCACTGAAGCTTTCTTT
. | TRBJ1-1 | TRBV27 | . | CASRQQGGQGEAFF | TGTGCCAGCAGGCAACAGGGAGGGCAAGGAGAAGCTTTCTTT
. | TRBJ2-3 | TRBV19 | . | CASSIVGTTDTQYF | TGTGCCAGTAGTATAGTGGGGACCACAGATACGCAGTATTTT
. | TRBJ1-2 | TRBV21-1 | . | CASSKVPHGYTF | TGTGCCAGCAGCAAAGTCCCCCATGGCTACACCTTC
. | TRBJ2-1 | TRBV6-6 | . | CASSYSGGPYNEQFF | TGTGCCAGCAGTTACTCCGGGGGACCCTACAATGAGCAGTTCTTC